These T cell receptor beta chains were read from a single sample in a study of blood T cell repertoires in COVID-19. Clones were sequenced by immunoSEQ multiplex PCR, and TCRdb holds only the in-frame ones, with some missing. This sample has around 170,000 clones; 88% occur once, and the top ten carry roughly 24%. Sample: peripheral blood. These TCRs come from a man in his sixties with acute or convalescent COVID-19. The CDR3 runs from the conserved cysteine through the conserved F or W. The D gene is left open where the match is weak. Rows may omit the clone size; those that give it use once, few, many or a size class.

j_call clone_size d_call v_call cdr3_aa cdr3_nt
TRBJ1-2 - - TRBV15 CATSRVGRENYGYTF TGTGCCACCAGCAGAGTCGGCAGGGAAAACTATGGCTACACCTTC
TRBJ2-1 - - TRBV20-1 CSARELRTEFF TGCAGTGCTAGAGAACTACGAACCGAGTTCTTC
TRBJ1-4 - TRBD1 TRBV9 CASSANRGSDEKLFF TGTGCCAGCAGTGCGAACAGGGGAAGCGATGAAAAACTGTTTTTT
TRBJ1-5 - - TRBV19 CASSVRQGSSKPQHF TGTGCCAGTAGTGTCCGCCAGGGTAGTTCTAAGCCCCAGCATTTT
TRBJ2-1 - TRBD2 TRBV7-9 CASSLASGSGDEQFF TGTGCCAGCAGCTTAGCTAGCGGGAGTGGGGATGAGCAGTTCTTC
TRBJ2-1 - TRBD2 TRBV6-5 CASTSSGRGYNEQFF TGTGCCAGCACCTCAAGCGGGAGGGGTTACAATGAGCAGTTCTTC
TRBJ1-1 - TRBD1 TRBV13 CASSPGQEAFF TGTGCCAGCAGCCCGGGACAGGAAGCTTTCTTT
TRBJ1-2 - - TRBV12-3/TRBV12-4 CASSFSGRYGYTF TGTGCCAGCAGTTTTTCAGGGCGCTATGGCTACACCTTC
TRBJ1-1 once TRBD1 TRBV6-5 CASRPRGQGWTEAFF TGTGCCAGCAGACCCCGGGGACAGGGATGGACTGAAGCTTTCTTT
TRBJ1-1 - TRBD1 TRBV6-5 CASKLGQSNTEAFF TGTGCCAGCAAGCTGGGACAGTCGAACACTGAAGCTTTCTTT
TRBJ1-5 - TRBD1 TRBV5-5 CASSWDRGDNGPQHF TGTGCCAGCAGCTGGGACAGGGGAGATAATGGTCCCCAGCATTTT
TRBJ1-2 once TRBD1 TRBV30 CAWSRRRTGGYTF TGTGCCTGGAGTAGAAGGCGGACAGGGGGCTACACCTTC
TRBJ2-5 - - TRBV18 CASSPSGSDETQYF TGTGCCAGCTCACCATCAGGGTCCGATGAGACCCAGTACTTC
TRBJ1-6 - - TRBV10-3 CAISDPGRGNSPLHF TGTGCCATCAGTGATCCGGGTAGAGGTAATTCACCCCTCCACTTT
TRBJ1-3 - - TRBV14 CASSQGRGIGNTIYF TGTGCCAGCAGCCAGGGCAGGGGCATTGGAAACACCATATATTTT
TRBJ2-5 - - TRBV18 CASSPAGTETQYF TGTGCCAGCTCACCAGCGGGGACAGAGACCCAGTACTTC
TRBJ2-6 - - TRBV7-9 CASNNRVDGGGTGANVLTF TGTGCCAGCAACAACAGGGTGGATGGAGGGGGCACTGGGGCCAACGTCCTGACTTTC
TRBJ2-4 - - TRBV6-5 CASSSGPAIQYF TGTGCCAGCAGTTCGGGTCCGGCCATTCAGTACTTC
TRBJ2-4 - TRBD1 TRBV6-5 CASSQTRTGKNIQYF TGTGCCAGCAGTCAAACTAGGACAGGGAAAAACATTCAGTACTTC
TRBJ2-1 - TRBD2 TRBV24-1 CATSGSFGTSGYNEQFF TGTGCCACCAGTGGTTCGTTCGGTACTAGCGGATACAATGAGCAGTTCTTC
TRBJ1-2 - - TRBV19 CASTAGLAYGYTF TGTGCCAGTACCGCAGGGCTGGCGTATGGCTACACCTTC
TRBJ2-2 once - TRBV27 CASSPGAGTRLTGELFF TGTGCCAGCAGCCCGGGAGCCGGGACTCGCCTCACCGGGGAGCTGTTTTTT
TRBJ1-5 - - TRBV24-1 CATSRWGSQPQHF TGTGCCACCAGTAGGTGGGGCAGTCAGCCCCAGCATTTT
TRBJ2-7 - TRBD2 TRBV4-1 CASSQRGLAGGHEQYF TGCGCCAGCAGCCAACGGGGACTAGCGGGAGGTCACGAGCAGTACTTC